The rows below give T cell receptor beta chains drawn from one sample of a study of T cells in tuberculosis. Assay: immunoSEQ multiplex PCR; the TCRdb copy retains only in-frame clones and omits some. Of under 25,000 clones listed, around 97% were seen once; the top ten hold approximately 6.2%. The material sequenced was PBMCs. The receptors stem from a donor under 30 with latent tuberculosis or without tuberculosis infection. CDR3s include the opening cysteine and the closing phenylalanine or tryptophan. The order of the fields is V gene, D gene, J gene, CDR3 DNA, CDR3 protein. A D gene is named only where the DNA matches it firmly.

TRBV7-8	.	TRBJ1-5	TGTGCCAGCAGCTTAGTCGGGAACCAGCCCCAGCATTTT	CASSLVGNQPQHF
TRBV4-1	.	TRBJ1-1	TGCGCCAGCAGCCCTTCTACAGAGCATGAACGGACTGAAGCTTTCTTT	CASSPSTEHERTEAFF
TRBV5-1	.	TRBJ2-5	TGCGCCAGCAGCCTGGAGGGGGTAAGAGAGACCCAGTACTTC	CASSLEGVRETQYF
TRBV30	.	TRBJ1-5	TGTGCCTGGAGTACAGGGAGTTATAGCAATCAGCCCCAGCATTTT	CAWSTGSYSNQPQHF
TRBV15	TRBD1	TRBJ1-5	TGTGCCACCAGCAGAGTTGGGACAGGATTGGGACAGCCCCAGCATTTT	CATSRVGTGLGQPQHF
TRBV6-5	.	TRBJ1-1	TGTGCCAGCAGCTATCGGGGAATTGCTGAAGCTTTCTTT	CASSYRGIAEAFF
TRBV2	.	TRBJ2-7	TGTGCCAGCAGTGAAGCTGAGGGTTTCTCCTACGAGCAGTACTTC	CASSEAEGFSYEQYF
TRBV25-1	TRBD2	TRBJ2-7	TGTGCCAGCGAAGCGCCGGGACTATCCTACGAGCAGTACTTC	CASEAPGLSYEQYF
TRBV11-3	.	TRBJ2-3	TGTGCCAGCGCCCAGGTGGCTAGCACAGATACGCAGTATTTT	CASAQVASTDTQYF
TRBV11-2	.	TRBJ1-4	TGTGCCAGCAGCTTACGGGGGGCAGCTACTAATGAAAAACTGTTTTTT	CASSLRGAATNEKLFF
TRBV10-3	TRBD1	TRBJ2-1	TGTGCCATCAGGGGGACAGGGGGGAGGAATGAGCAGTTCTTC	CAIRGTGGRNEQFF
TRBV9	.	TRBJ1-1	TGTGCCAGCAGCGCCGTACTGAAGCGCACTGAAGCTTTCTTT	CASSAVLKRTEAFF
TRBV7-2	TRBD2	TRBJ2-5	TGTGCCAGCAGCTTAGCCCCCGGCGGGGGGGGAGAGACCCAGTACTTC	CASSLAPGGGGETQYF
TRBV9	.	TRBJ1-4	TGTGCCAGCAGCGTGTCCAGGGAAGCAACTAATGAAAAACTGTTTTTT	CASSVSREATNEKLFF
TRBV7-2	.	TRBJ2-7	TGTGCCAGCAGCCCTTCCGGACAATCCAACGAGCAGTACTTC	CASSPSGQSNEQYF
TRBV6-1	.	TRBJ2-5	TGTGCCAGCAGGACTATGGGAGAGACCCAGTACTTC	CASRTMGETQYF
TRBV4-3	TRBD1	TRBJ2-2	TGCGCCAGCAGCCAGGGAACGGGACAGGGCGCCGGGGAGCTGTTTTTT	CASSQGTGQGAGELFF
TRBV12-5	.	TRBJ1-5	TGTGCTAGTGGGGGCGACAGTAATCAGCCCCAGCATTTT	CASGGDSNQPQHF
TRBV6-6	.	TRBJ2-3	TGTGCCAGCCAGAGGGGCACAGATACGCAGTATTTT	CASQRGTDTQYF
TRBV30	.	TRBJ1-1	TGTGCCTGGAGTACAGGGAGCTATGCAGCTTTCTTT	CAWSTGSYAAFF
TRBV4-3	.	TRBJ1-6	TGCGCCAGCAGCCAAGATCTATGGACAGCCTCGATTCGACCCCTCCACTTT	CASSQDLWTASIRPLHF
TRBV19	TRBD1	TRBJ1-5	TGTGCCAGTAGTATAAGGGGACAGGGCAGCAATCAGCCCCAGCATTTT	CASSIRGQGSNQPQHF
TRBV5-4	.	TRBJ1-1	TGTGCCAGCAGCCTTGACAGGAACACTGAAGCTTTCTTT	CASSLDRNTEAFF
TRBV18	.	TRBJ1-4	TGTGCCAGCTCACCAATACAGCTGAATGAAAAACTGTTTTTT	CASSPIQLNEKLFF
TRBV19	TRBD1	TRBJ2-7	TGTGCCAGTAGTATAGGTCCAGGGGGCTCCTACGAGCAGTACTTC	CASSIGPGGSYEQYF
TRBV2	.	TRBJ1-4	TGTGCCAGCAGTGTTAGAGCCAGGGCTGAAAAACTGTTTTTT	CASSVRARAEKLFF
TRBV9	.	TRBJ2-6	TGTGCCAGCACCCGAGGAGGCCCGTCTGGGGCCAACGTCCTGACTTTC	CASTRGGPSGANVLTF
TRBV27	.	TRBJ1-2	TGTGCCAGCAGTCCCGCCACCACAAACTATGGCTACACCTTC	CASSPATTNYGYTF
TRBV7-9	.	TRBJ1-2	TGTGCCAGCAGCTTAGCGCGGGGCGGAAGTAGCTACACCTTC	CASSLARGGSSYTF
TRBV4-3	.	TRBJ1-6	TGCGCCAGCAGCCAGAACAGTATTATGAATTCACCCCTCCACTTT	CASSQNSIMNSPLHF
TRBV5-6	.	TRBJ2-1	TGTGCCAGCAGCTTGGTGTCAGGGTTGTCCAATGAGCAGTTCTTC	CASSLVSGLSNEQFF
TRBV6-5	TRBD1	TRBJ1-2	TGTGCCAGCACGGAGACAGGGCTTGGCTACACCTTC	CASTETGLGYTF
TRBV7-2	TRBD1	TRBJ1-4	TGTGCCAGCAGCTTAGGGGGCAGGGGGGATGAAAAACTGTTTTTT	CASSLGGRGDEKLFF
TRBV19	.	TRBJ1-1	TGTGCCCACGGGGTTGCGCTGGAAGCTTTCTTT	CAHGVALEAFF
TRBV5-1	.	TRBJ2-1	TGCGCCAGCAGCATGAACCAGAATCCCGGGACACCGGATTACAATGAGCAGTTCTTC	CASSMNQNPGTPDYNEQFF